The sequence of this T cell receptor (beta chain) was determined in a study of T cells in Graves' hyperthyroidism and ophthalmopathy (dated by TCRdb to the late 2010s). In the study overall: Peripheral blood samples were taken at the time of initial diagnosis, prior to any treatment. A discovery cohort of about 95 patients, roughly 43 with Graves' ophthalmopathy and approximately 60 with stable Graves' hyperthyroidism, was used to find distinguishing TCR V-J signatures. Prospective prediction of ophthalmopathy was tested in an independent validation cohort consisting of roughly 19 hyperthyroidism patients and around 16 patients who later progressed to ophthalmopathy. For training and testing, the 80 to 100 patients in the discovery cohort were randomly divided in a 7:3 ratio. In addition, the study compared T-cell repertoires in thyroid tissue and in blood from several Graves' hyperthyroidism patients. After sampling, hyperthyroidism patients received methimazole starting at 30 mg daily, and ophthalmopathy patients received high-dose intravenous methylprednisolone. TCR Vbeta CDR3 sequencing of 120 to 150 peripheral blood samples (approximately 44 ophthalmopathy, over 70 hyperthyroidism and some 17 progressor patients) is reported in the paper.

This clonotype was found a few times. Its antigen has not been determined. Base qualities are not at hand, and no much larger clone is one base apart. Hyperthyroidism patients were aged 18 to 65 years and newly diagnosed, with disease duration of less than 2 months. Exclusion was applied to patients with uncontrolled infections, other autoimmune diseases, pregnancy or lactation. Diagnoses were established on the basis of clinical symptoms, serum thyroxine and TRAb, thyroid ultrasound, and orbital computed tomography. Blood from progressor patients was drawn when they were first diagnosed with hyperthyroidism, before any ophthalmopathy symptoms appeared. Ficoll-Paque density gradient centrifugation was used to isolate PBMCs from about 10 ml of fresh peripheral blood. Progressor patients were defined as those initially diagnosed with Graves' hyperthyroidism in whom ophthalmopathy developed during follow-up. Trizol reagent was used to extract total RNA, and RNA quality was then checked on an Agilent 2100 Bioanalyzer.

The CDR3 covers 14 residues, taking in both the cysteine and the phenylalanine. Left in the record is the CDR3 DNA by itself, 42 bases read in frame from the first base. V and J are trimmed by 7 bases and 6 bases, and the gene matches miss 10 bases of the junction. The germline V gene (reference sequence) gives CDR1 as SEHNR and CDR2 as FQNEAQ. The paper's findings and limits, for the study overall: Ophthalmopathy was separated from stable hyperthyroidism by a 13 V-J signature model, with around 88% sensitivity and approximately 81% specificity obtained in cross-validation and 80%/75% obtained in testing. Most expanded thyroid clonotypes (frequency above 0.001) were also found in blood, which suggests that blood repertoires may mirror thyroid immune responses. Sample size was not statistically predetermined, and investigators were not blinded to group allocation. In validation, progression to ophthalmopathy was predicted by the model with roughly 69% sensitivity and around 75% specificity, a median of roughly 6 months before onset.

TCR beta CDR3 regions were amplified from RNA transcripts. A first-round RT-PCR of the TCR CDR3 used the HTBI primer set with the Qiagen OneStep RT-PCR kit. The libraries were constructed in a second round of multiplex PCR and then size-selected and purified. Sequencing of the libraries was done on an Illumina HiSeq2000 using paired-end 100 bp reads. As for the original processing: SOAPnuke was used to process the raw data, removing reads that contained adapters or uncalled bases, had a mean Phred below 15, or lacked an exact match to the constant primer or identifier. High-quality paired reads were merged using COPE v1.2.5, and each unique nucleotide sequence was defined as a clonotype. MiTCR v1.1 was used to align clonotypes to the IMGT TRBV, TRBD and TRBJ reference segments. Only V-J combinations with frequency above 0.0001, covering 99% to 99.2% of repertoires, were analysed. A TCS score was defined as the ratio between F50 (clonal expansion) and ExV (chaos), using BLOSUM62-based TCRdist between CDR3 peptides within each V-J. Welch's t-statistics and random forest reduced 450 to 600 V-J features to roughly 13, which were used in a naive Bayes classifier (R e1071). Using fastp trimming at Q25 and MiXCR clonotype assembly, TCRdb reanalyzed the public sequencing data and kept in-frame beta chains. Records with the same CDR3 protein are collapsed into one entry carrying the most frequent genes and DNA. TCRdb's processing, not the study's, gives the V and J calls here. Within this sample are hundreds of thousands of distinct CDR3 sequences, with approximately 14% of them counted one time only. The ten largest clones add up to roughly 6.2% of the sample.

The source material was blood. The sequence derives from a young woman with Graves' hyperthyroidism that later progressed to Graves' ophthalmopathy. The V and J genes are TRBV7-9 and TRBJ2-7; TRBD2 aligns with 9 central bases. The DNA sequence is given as TGTGCCAGCACCCTACCAGCGGGAGGTACCGAGCAGTACTTC. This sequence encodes CASTLPAGGTEQYF.